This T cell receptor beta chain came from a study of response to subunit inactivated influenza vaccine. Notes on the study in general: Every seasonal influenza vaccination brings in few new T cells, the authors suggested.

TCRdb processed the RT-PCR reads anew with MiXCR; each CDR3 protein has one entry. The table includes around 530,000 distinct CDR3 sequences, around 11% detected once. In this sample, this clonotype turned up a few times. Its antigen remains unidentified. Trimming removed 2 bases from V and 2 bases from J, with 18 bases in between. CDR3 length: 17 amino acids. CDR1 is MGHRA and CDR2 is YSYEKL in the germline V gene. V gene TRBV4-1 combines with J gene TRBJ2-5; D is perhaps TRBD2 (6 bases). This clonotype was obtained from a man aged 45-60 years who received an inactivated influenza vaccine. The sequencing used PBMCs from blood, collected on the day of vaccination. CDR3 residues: CASSQNAGFGGQETQYF. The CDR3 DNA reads TGCGCCAGCAGCCAAAACGCAGGGTTTGGGGGGCAAGAGACCCAGTACTTC.